This TCR beta chain is from a study of blood T cell repertoires in COVID-19. In the study overall: Specimens from acute and convalescent COVID-19 originated in the United States, Italy and Spain.

Participants spanned ages about 18 to 100 years and resided in about 25 US areas. Participant-given clinical history determined each cohort assignment. Looked up from germline, CDR1 is SGHAT and CDR2 is FQNNGV. The V and J ends lost 5 bases and 3 bases respectively, with 17 bases between them. The CDR3 has 15 amino acids. In the source study's methods: Amplification of reference gene primers provided the estimated nucleated cell counts. The table came from immunoSEQ multiplex PCR; TCRdb's copy has only in-frame clones and leaves some out. For V, J and clone size, that table is used; D and trimming come from the DNA. The sample contains 200,000 to 250,000 clones, over 80% of which appear only once.

The specimen was PBMCs or T cells enriched from blood (not recorded which). V usage is TRBV11-2 and J usage is TRBJ2-7; TRBD2 is a possible D gene (5 bases). The clonotype originates from a man younger than 30 with acute COVID-19. The CDR3 spells CASSPTTGGFYEQYF. The CDR3 bases are TGTGCCAGCAGCCCAACAACCGGCGGGTTCTACGAGCAGTACTTC.